This record covers a single TCR beta chain. Its target is unknown. The TCRbeta library was prepared with unique molecular identifiers. TCRdb analysed the PCR reads with MiXCR anew, one entry per CDR3 protein. There are around 450,000 distinct CDR3 sequences in the sample; around two fifths occur only once, and approximately 30% lies in the top ten. The CDR3 runs to 14 residues. Per the germline V gene, CDR1 is DFQATT and CDR2 is SNEGSKA (reference sequence). V was cut by 3 bases and J by 2 bases, with 13 bases left in between. This entry belongs to a study of T-cell reconstitution after alpha-beta-depleted transplantation in children. Regarding the study as a whole: Several hundred rapidly expanded clones from non-depleted graft cells reportedly supplied alpha-beta T cells about two months post-transplant. When one year had passed after transplant, most T-cell counts and diversity came from newly produced T cells.

Sequencing was performed on PBMCs, taken before TCRalphabeta/CD19-depleted stem cell transplant. The TCR was taken from a girl aged 2 to 10 with aplastic anemia, due to receive a stem cell transplant. V usage is TRBV20-1 and J usage is TRBJ2-5; D is possibly TRBD2 (6 bases). The CDR3 sequence is CSASIVADQETQYF. The CDR3 coding sequence is TGCAGTGCTAGTATAGTAGCGGATCAAGAGACCCAGTACTTC.